This is a list of T cell receptor beta chains from one sample in a study of shared clonotypes between healthy human individuals. Data came from immunoSEQ multiplex PCR; TCRdb stores just in-frame clones and leaves some out. The table includes 2 million to 2.5 million clones, approximately 93% detected once. The sample taken for sequencing was naive CD4+ T cells from PBMCs. Every receptor here comes from a man aged 18 to 30 in good health. Some clones in this sample may be carry-over from other donors' samples. Both conserved end residues are part of each CDR3. A D gene is named only where the DNA matches it firmly. Only part of the rows carry a size: once, few, many, or a class if the clone is expanded.

TRBJ2-1 TRBV29-1 TRBD1 . TGCAGCGTCTCCGGACAGGGTAGCTTCAATGAGCAGTTCTTC CSVSGQGSFNEQFF
TRBJ1-1 TRBV20-1 . . TGCAGTGCTACGGATTACACTGAAGCTTTCTTT CSATDYTEAFF
TRBJ2-7 TRBV27 . once TGTGCCAGCAGGTCCGGGACGCTACCCTACGAGCAGTACTTC CASRSGTLPYEQYF
TRBJ2-3 TRBV9 TRBD2 . TGTGCCAGCAGCGTCGGGAGGCTAGCGGGAGGTCAAACAGATACGCAGTATTTT CASSVGRLAGGQTDTQYF
TRBJ2-3 TRBV5-4 . . TGTGCCAGCAGCTGGGAGGCGGGCACAGATACGCAGTATTTT CASSWEAGTDTQYF
TRBJ1-2 TRBV6-6 TRBD1 . TGTGCCAGCAGTTACGCTGGGACAGAACTGATTAATGGCTACACCTTC CASSYAGTELINGYTF
TRBJ2-5 TRBV7-2 TRBD2 . TGTGCCAGCAGCTCTCCCGGGACTAGCGTTACCCAGTACTTC CASSSPGTSVTQYF
TRBJ1-1 TRBV7-2 . . TGTGCCAGCAGCAAGCTAGGCGGGAACACTGAAGCTTTCTTT CASSKLGGNTEAFF
TRBJ2-5 TRBV7-3 . . TGTGCCAGCAGCTTAACGAGGGCAGGCGGCGGGACCCAGTACTTC CASSLTRAGGGTQYF
TRBJ2-3 TRBV7-9 . . TGTGCCAGCAGCACCCTAGGGGATACGCAGTATTTT CASSTLGDTQYF
TRBJ2-7 TRBV29-1 TRBD1 . TGCAGCGCTGGACAGGGGGAAAACTACGAGCAGTACTTC CSAGQGENYEQYF
TRBJ2-3 TRBV4-1 . . TGCGCCAGCAGCCAAGACCTGGGAGATACGCAGTATTTT CASSQDLGDTQYF
TRBJ1-5 TRBV5-1 . . TGCGCCAGCAGCTGGCAGGGCAATCAGCCCCAGCATTTT CASSWQGNQPQHF
TRBJ1-5 TRBV18 . . TGTGCCAGCTCAGAGGGCAGGGCGCCTCAGCCCCAGCATTTT CASSEGRAPQPQHF
TRBJ1-1 TRBV5-1 TRBD1 . TGCGCCAGCAGCGTCCCTTGGGGGACAGGGAACACTGAAGCTTTCTTT CASSVPWGTGNTEAFF
TRBJ1-1 TRBV28 TRBD1 few TGTGCCAGCAGACCATCAGGGACAGGGAGTGAAGCTTTCTTT CASRPSGTGSEAFF